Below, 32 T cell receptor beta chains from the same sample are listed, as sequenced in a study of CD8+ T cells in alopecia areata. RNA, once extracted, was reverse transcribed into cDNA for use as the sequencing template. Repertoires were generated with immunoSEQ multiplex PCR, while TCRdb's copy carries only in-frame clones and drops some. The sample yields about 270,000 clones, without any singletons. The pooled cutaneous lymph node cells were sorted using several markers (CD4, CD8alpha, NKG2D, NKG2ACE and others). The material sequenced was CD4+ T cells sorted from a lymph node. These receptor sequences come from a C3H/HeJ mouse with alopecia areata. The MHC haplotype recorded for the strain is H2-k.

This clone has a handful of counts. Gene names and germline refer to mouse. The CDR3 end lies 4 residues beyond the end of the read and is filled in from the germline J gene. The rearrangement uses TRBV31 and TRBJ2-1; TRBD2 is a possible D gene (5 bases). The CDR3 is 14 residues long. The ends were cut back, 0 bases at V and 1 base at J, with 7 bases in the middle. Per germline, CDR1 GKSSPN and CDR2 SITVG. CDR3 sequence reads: CAWSLVGNYAEQFF. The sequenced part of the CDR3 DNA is TGTGCCTGGAGTCTAGTGGGGAACTATGCT.

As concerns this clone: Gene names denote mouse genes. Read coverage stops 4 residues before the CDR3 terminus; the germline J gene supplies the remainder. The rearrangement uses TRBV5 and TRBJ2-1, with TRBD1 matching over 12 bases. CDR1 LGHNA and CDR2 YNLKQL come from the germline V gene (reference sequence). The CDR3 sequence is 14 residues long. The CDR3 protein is CASSNRDRGPEQFF. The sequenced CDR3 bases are TGTGCCAGCAGCAACCGGGACAGGGGGCCT.

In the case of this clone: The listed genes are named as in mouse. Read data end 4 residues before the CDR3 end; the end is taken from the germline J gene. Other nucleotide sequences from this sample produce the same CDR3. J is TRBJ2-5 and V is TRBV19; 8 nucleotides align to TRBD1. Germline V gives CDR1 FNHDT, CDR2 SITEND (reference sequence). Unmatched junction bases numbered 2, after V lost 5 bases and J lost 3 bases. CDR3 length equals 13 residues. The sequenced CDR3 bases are TGTGCCAGCAGCAACAGGGGGCAAGAC. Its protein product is CASSNRGQD. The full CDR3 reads CASSNRGQDTQYF.

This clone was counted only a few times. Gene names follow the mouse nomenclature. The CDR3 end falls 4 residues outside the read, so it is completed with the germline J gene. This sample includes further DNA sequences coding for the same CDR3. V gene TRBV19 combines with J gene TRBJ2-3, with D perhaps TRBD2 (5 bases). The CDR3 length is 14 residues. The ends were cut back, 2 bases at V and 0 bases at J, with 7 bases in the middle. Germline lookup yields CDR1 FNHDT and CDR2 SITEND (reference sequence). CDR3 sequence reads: CASSIWGSAETLYF. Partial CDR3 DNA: TGTGCCAGCAGTATTTGGGGAAGTGCAGAA.

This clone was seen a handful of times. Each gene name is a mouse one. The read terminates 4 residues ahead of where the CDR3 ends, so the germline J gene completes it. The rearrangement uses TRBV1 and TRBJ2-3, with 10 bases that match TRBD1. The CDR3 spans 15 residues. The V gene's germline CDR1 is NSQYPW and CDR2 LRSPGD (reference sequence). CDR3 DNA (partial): TGCACCTGCAGTGCAGGGGACAGGGGTGGAGAA. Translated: CTCSAGDRGGE. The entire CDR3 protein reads CTCSAGDRGGETLYF.

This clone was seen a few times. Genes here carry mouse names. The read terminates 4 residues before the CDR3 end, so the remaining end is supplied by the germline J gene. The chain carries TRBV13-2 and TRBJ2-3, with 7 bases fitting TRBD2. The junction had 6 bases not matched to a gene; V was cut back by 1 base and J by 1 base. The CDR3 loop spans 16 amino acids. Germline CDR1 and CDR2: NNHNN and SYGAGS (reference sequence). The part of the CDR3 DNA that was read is TGTGCCAGCGGTGATCCCCCTGGGGGTCGTGCAGAA. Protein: CASGDPPGGRAE. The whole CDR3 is CASGDPPGGRAETLYF.

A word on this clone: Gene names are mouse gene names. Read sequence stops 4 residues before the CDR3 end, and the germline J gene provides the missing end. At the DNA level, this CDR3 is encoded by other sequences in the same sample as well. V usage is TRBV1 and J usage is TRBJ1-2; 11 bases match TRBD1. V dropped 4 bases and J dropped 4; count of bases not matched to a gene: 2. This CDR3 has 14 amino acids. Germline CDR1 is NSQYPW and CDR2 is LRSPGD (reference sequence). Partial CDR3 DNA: TGCACCTGCAGTGGGGGGACAGGGGGCTCC. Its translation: CTCSGGTGGS. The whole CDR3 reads CTCSGGTGGSDYTF.

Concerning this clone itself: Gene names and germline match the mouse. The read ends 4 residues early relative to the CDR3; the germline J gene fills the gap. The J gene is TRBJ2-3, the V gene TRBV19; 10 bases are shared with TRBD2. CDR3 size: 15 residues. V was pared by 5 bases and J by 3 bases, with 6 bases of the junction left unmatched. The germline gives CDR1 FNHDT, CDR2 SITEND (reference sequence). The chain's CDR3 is CASRALWGGAETLYF. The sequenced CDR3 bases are TGTGCCAGCAGAGCCCTCTGGGGGGGCGCAGAA.

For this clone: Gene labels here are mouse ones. The chain's CDR3 is CASSPRLANTGQLYF. The part of the CDR3 DNA that was read is TGTGCTAGCAGTCCCAGACTGGCAAACACCGGG. V is TRBV17 and J is TRBJ2-2, with D possibly matching TRBD2 (6 bases). The CDR3 is cut off 4 residues early in the read; its end comes from the germline J gene. The V gene's germline CDR1 is MNHDT and CDR2 YYDKIL. The length of the CDR3 is 15 residues. V shed 5 bases and J shed 0 bases, with 10 bases lying between them.

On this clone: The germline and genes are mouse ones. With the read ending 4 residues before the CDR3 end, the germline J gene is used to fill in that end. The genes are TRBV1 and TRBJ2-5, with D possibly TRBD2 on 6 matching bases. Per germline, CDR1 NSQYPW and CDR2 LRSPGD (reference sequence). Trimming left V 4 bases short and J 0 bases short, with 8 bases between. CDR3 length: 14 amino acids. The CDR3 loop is CTCSDWANQDTQYF. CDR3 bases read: TGCACCTGCAGTGACTGGGCTAACCAAGAC. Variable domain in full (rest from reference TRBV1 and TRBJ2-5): VTLLEQNPRWRLVPRGQAVNLRCILKNSQYPWMSWYQQDLQKQLQWLFTLRSPGDKEVKSLPGADYLATRVTDTELRLQVANMSQGRTLYCTCSDWANQDTQYFGPGTRLLVL.

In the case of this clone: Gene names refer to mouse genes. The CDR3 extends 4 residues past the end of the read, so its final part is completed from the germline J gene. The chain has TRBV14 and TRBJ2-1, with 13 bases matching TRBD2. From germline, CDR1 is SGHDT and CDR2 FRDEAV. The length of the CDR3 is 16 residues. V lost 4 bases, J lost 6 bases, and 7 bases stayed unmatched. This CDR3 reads CASSPWTGGAGAEQFF. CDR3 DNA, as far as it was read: TGTGCCAGCAGTCCTTGGACTGGGGGGGCGGGTGCT.

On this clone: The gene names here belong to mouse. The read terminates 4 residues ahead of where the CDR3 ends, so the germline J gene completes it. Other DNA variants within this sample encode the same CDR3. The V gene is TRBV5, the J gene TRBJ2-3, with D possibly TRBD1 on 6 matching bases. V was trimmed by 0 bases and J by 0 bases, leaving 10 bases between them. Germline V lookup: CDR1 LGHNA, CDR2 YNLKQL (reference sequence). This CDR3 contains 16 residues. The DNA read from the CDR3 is TGTGCCAGCAGCCAAGAACCAGGGGCCAGTGCAGAA. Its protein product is CASSQEPGASAE. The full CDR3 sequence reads CASSQEPGASAETLYF.

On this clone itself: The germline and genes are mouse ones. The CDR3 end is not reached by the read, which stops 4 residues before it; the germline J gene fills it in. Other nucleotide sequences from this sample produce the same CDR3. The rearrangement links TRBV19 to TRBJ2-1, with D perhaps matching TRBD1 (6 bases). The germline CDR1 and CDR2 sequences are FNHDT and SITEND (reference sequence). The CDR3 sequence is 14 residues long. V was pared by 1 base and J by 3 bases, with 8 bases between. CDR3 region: CASSIQGSYAEQFF. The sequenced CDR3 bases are TGTGCCAGCAGTATACAGGGGAGCTATGCT.

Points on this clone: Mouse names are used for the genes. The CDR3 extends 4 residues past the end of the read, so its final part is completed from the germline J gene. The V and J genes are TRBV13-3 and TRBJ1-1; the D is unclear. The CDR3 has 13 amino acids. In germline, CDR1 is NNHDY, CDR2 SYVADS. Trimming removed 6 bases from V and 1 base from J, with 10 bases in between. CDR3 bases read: TGTGCCAGCACCCCTCGACAAAACACA. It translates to CASTPRQNT. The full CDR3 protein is CASTPRQNTEVFF.

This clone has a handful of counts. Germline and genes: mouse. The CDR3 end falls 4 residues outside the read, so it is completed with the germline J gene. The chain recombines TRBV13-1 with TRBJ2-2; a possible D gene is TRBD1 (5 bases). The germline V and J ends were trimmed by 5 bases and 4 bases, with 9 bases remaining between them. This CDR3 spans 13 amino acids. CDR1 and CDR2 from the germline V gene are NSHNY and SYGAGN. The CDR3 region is CASRHDSTGQLYF. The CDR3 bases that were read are TGTGCCAGCAGACATGACAGCACCGGG.

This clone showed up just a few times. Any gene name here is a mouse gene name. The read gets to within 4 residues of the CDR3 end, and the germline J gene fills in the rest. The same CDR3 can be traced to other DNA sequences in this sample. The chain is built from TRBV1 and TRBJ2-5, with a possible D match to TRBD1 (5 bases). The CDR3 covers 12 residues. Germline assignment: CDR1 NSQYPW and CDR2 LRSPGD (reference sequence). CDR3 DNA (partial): TGCACCTGCAGTGCGGCAGGGGAC. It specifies CTCSAAGD. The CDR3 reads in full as CTCSAAGDTQYF.

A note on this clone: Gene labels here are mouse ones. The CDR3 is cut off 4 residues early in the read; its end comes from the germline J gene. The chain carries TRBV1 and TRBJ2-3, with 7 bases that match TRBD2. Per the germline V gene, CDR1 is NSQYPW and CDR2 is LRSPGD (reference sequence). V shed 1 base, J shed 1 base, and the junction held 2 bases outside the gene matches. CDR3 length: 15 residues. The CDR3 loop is CTCSAATGRAETLYF. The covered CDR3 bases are TGCACCTGCAGTGCAGCGACTGGGCGTGCAGAA.

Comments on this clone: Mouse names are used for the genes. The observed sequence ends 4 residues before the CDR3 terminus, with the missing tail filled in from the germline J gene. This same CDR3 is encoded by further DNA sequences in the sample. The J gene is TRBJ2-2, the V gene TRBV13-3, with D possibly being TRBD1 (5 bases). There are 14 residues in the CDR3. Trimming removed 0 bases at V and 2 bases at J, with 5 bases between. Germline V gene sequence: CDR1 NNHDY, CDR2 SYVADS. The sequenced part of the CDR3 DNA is TGTGCCAGCAGTGATGGACAGAACACCGGG. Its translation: CASSDGQNTG. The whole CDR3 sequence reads CASSDGQNTGQLYF.

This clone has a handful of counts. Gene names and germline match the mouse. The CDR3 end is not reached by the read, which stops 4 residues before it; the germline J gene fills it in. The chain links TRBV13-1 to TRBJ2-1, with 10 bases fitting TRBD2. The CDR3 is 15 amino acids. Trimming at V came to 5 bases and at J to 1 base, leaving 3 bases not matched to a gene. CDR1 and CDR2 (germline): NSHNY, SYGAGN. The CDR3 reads CASRAGGANYAEQFF. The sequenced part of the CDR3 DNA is TGTGCCAGCAGGGCTGGGGGGGCCAACTATGCT.

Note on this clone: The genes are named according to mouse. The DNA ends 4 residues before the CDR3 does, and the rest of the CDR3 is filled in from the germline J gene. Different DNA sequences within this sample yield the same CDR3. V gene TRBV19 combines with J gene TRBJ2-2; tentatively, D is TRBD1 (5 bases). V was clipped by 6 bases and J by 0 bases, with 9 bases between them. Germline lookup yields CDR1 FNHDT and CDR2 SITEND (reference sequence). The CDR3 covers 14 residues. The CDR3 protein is CASTDRANTGQLYF. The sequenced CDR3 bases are TGTGCCAGCACCGACAGAGCAAACACCGGG.

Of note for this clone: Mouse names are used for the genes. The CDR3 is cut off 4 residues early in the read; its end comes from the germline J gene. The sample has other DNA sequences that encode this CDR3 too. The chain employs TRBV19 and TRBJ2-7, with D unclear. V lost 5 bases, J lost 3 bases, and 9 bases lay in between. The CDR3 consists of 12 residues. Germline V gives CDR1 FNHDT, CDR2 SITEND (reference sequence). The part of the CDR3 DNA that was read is TGTGCCAGCAGCAAAGACATCTAT. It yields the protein CASSKDIY. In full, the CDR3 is CASSKDIYEQYF.

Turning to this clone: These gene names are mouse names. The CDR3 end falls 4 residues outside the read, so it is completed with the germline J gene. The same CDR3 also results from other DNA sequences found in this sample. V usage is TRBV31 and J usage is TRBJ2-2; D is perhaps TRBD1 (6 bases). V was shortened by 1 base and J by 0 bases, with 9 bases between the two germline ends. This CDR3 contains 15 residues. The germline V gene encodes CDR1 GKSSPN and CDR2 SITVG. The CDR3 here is CAWSPRQANTGQLYF. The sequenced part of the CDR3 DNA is TGTGCCTGGAGTCCCCGACAGGCAAACACCGGG.

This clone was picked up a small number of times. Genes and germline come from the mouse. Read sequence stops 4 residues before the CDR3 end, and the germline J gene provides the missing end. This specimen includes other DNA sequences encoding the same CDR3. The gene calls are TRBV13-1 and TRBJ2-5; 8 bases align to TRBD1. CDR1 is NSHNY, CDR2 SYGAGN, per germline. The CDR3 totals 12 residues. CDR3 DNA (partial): TGTGCCAGCAAAACAGGGGGAGAC. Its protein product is CASKTGGD. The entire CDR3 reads CASKTGGDTQYF.

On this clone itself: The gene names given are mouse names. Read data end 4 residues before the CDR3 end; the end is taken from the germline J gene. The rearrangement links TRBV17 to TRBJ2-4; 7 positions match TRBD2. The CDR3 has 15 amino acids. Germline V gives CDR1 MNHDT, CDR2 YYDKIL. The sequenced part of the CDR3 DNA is TGTGCTAGCAGTAGAGATTCGGGGGGGTGGAAC. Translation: CASSRDSGGWN. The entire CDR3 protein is CASSRDSGGWNTLYF.

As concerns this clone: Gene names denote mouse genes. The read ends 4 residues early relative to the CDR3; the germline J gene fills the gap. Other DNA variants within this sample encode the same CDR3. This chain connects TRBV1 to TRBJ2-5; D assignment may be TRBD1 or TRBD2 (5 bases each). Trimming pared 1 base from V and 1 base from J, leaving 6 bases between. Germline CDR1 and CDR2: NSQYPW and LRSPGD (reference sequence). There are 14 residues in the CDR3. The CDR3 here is CTCSAGGDQDTQYF. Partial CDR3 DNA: TGCACCTGCAGTGCAGGGGGCGACCAAGAC.

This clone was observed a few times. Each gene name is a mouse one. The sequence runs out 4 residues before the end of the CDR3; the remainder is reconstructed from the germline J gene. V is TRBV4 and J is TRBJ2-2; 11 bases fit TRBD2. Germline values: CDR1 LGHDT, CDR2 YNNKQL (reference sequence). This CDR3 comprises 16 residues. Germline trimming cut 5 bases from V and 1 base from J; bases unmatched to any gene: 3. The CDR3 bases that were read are TGTGCCAGCAGCCACGACTGGGGGGGAAACACCGGG. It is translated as CASSHDWGGNTG. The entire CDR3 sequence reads CASSHDWGGNTGQLYF.

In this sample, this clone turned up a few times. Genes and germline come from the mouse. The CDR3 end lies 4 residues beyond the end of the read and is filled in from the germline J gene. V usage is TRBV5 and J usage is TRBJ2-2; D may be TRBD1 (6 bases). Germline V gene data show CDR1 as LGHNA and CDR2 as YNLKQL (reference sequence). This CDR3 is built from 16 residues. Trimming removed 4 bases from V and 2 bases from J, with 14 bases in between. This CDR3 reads CASSPPGTKNTGQLYF. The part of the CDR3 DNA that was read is TGTGCCAGCAGCCCTCCAGGGACAAAGAACACCGGG.

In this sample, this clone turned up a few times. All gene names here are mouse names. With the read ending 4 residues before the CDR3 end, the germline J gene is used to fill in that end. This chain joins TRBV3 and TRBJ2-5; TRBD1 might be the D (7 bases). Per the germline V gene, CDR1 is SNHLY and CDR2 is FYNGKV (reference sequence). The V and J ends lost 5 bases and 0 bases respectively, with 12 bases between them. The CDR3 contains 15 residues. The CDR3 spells CASSARGVNQDTQYF. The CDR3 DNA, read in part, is TGTGCCAGCAGCGCCAGGGGGGTTAACCAAGAC.

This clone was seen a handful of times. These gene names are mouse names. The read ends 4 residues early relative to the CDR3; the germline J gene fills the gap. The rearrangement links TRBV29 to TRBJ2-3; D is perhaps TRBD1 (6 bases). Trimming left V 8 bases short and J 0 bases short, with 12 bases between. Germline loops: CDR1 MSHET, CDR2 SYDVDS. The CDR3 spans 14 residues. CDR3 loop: CASPGTTSAETLYF. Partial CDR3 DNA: TGTGCTAGCCCCGGGACAACTAGTGCAGAA. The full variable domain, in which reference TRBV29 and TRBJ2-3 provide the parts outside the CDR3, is DMKVTQMPRYLIKRMGENVLLECGQDMSHETMYWYRQDPGLGLQLIYISYDVDSNSEGDIPKGYRVSRKKREHFSLILDSAKTNQTSVYFCASPGTTSAETLYFGSGTRLTVL.

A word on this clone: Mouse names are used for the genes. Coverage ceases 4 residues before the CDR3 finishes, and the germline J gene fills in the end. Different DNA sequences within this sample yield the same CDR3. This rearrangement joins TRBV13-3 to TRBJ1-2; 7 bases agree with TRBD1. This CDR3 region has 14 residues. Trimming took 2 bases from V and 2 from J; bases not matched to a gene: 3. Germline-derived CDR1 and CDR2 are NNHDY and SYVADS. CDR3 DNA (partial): TGTGCCAGCAGTGACAGGGGGAGGAACTCC. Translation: CASSDRGRNS. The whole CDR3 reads CASSDRGRNSDYTF.

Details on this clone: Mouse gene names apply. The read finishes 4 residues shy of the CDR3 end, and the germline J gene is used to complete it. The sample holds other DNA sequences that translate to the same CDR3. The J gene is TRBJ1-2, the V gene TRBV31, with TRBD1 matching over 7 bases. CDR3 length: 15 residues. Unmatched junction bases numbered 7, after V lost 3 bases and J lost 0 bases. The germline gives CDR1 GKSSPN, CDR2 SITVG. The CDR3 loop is CAWSPSGTANSDYTF. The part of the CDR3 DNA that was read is TGTGCCTGGAGCCCCTCCGGGACAGCAAACTCC.

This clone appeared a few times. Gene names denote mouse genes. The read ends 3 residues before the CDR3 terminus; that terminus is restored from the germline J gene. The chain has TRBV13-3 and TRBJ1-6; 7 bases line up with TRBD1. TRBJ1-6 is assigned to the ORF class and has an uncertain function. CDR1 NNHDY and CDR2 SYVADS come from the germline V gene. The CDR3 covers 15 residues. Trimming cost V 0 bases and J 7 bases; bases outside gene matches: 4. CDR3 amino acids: CASSDEGAKNSPLYF. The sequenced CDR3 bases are TGTGCCAGCAGTGATGAGGGGGCTAAGAATTCGCCC.